What follows are 26 T cell receptor beta chains derived from one specimen sequenced in a study of glioma-infiltrating T cells. Amplification of TCR alpha and beta CDR3 regions from RNA used iRepertoire nested multiplex PCR. TCRdb called the multiplex PCR reads again in MiXCR, with one record for every CDR3 protein. The table records approximately 190,000 distinct CDR3 sequences, approximately 30% of them present only once. What was sequenced was glioma tissue, nonneoplastic brain tissue, or PBMCs (not recorded which). The receptors derive from a human donor with low-grade glioma or glioblastoma, undergoing nonglioma brain surgery, or in good health (not recorded which).

This clonotype was seen repeatedly, ten times or more. The rearrangement uses TRBV28 and TRBJ2-3; 13 nucleotides agree with TRBD2. The germline gives CDR1 MDHEN, CDR2 SYDVKM. The ends lost 6 bases at V and 6 bases at J; junction bases unmatched: 6. The CDR3 contains 15 residues. The CDR3 protein is CASSSGLAGLDTQYF. In DNA, the CDR3 is TGTGCCAGCAGCTCGGGACTAGCGGGATTGGATACGCAGTATTTT. Combining the CDR3 with reference TRBV28 and TRBJ2-3 gives the whole variable domain DVKVTQSSRYLVKRTGEKVFLECVQDMDHENMFWYRQDPGLGLRLIYFSYDVKMKEKGDIPEGYSVSREKKERFSLILESASTNQTSMYLCASSSGLAGLDTQYFGPGTRLTVL.

This clonotype has ten or more counts. The V call is TRBV15, the J call TRBJ2-7; the D is unclear. The ends were cut back, 0 bases at V and 4 bases at J, with 13 bases in the middle. From germline, CDR1 is LNHNV and CDR2 YYDKDF (reference sequence). The CDR3 runs to 15 residues. This CDR3 is CATSRDRATAYEQYF. CDR3 in DNA: TGTGCCACCAGCAGAGATCGGGCCACAGCATACGAGCAGTACTTC. Complete variable domain (other parts from reference TRBV15 and TRBJ2-7): DAMVIQNPRYQVTQFGKPVTLSCSQTLNHNVMYWYQQKSSQAPKLLFHYYDKDFNNEADTPDNFQSRRPNTSFCFLDIRSPGLGDTAMYLCATSRDRATAYEQYFGPGTRLTVT.

There are many counts of this clonotype. The chain uses TRBV27 and TRBJ1-1; a possible D gene is TRBD1 (5 bases). Germline assignment: CDR1 MNHEY and CDR2 SMNVEV (reference sequence). V lost 1 base and J 2 bases, leaving 11 bases between the germline ends. This CDR3 has 15 amino acids. The CDR3, as DNA: TGTGCCAGCAGTTTATTCGGGACGGCTAACACTGAAGCTTTCTTT. This translates into CASSLFGTANTEAFF.

This clonotype was seen at least ten times. The chain uses TRBV10-3 and TRBJ2-7; 9 bases map to TRBD2. V shed 6 bases and J 4 bases; nucleotides not matched to a gene: 1. Germline assignment: CDR1 ENHRY and CDR2 SYGVKD. The CDR3 runs to 12 residues. The CDR3 bases are TGTGCCATCAGGCGGGAGGGGTACGAGCAGTACTTC. Residues: CAIRREGYEQYF.

CDR3 DNA: TGTGCCAGTGGGGGGACATGGTTTGGCACTGAAGCTTTCTTT. Translated: CASGGTWFGTEAFF. This chain links TRBV12-3 or TRBV12-4 with TRBJ1-1; TRBD1 is a possible D gene (6 bases). This CDR3 contains 14 residues. The ends were cut back, 9 bases at V and 4 bases at J, with 18 bases in the middle.

This clonotype occurred a few times. The V and J genes are TRBV29-1 and TRBJ2-1; 8 bases line up with TRBD2. With 4 bases clipped from V and 2 bases from J, the junction kept 4 bases outside the gene matches. This CDR3 region has 14 residues. The germline CDR1 and CDR2 sequences are SQVTM and ANQGSEA. The CDR3 DNA follows: TGCAGCGTTGCACTAGCGGTCACCTACAATGAGCAGTTCTTC. Its protein is CSVALAVTYNEQFF.

This clonotype was picked up many times. The CDR3 sequence is CASSQSTQVAGGYNEQFF. The DNA of the CDR3 is TGCGCCAGCAGCCAAAGTACGCAGGTAGCGGGAGGCTACAATGAGCAGTTCTTC. The chain recombines TRBV4-1 with TRBJ2-1; TRBD2 agrees at 10 bases. The V gene's germline CDR1 is MGHRA and CDR2 YSYEKL. With V trimmed by 2 bases and J by 3 bases, 10 bases remained unmatched. The CDR3 loop spans 18 amino acids.

The chain links TRBV30 to TRBJ1-2; D is unclear. The CDR3 totals 12 residues. Deletions cut 1 base from V and 3 bases from J, with 6 bases between. CDR1 GTSNPN and CDR2 SVGIG come from the germline V gene (reference sequence). CDR3 region: CAWSGKYYGYTF. The CDR3 DNA is TGTGCCTGGAGTGGCAAGTACTATGGCTACACCTTC.

The genes are TRBV19 and TRBJ2-6; possibly TRBD1 or TRBD2 for D (5 bases each). CDR1 is LNHDA, CDR2 SQIVND, per germline (reference sequence). The V and J ends lost 6 bases and 0 bases respectively, with 12 bases between them. This CDR3 has 16 residues. CDR3 DNA sequence: TGTGCCAGTAGACGGGACGCCTACTCTGGGGCCAACGTCCTGACTTTC. This encodes CASRRDAYSGANVLTF.

In its sample, this clonotype was seen many times. The chain has TRBV7-8 and TRBJ1-4; D perhaps matches TRBD1 (6 bases). Germline values: CDR1 SGHVS, CDR2 FQNEAQ. CDR3 length: 16 residues. The V gene lost 7 bases and the J gene lost 4 bases, with 19 bases spanning the gap. CDR3 amino acids: CASNRDRHGVNEKLFF. CDR3 nucleotide sequence: TGTGCCAGCAACCGAGACAGGCACGGGGTTAATGAAAAACTGTTTTTT.

This clonotype was counted only a few times. The J gene is TRBJ2-5, the V gene TRBV12-3 or TRBV12-4, with D uncertain. Trimming cost V 6 bases and J 7 bases, with 18 bases left between them. The CDR3 loop spans 14 amino acids. The CDR3 loop reads CASRTPGPPGTQYF. CDR3 DNA sequence: TGTGCCAGCAGGACCCCGGGCCCGCCTGGGACCCAGTACTTC.

This clonotype was seen a handful of times. As DNA, the CDR3 is TGTGCCAGCAGCCAACAATTAAGTGGGGGGGCTCTCTACGAGCAGTACTTC. Translated: CASSQQLSGGALYEQYF. J is TRBJ2-7 and V is TRBV4-2; weak D call: TRBD2 (7 bases). Germline V gene sequence: CDR1 LGHNA, CDR2 YNFKEQ. The V and J ends lost 2 bases and 3 bases respectively, with 20 bases between them. This CDR3 comprises 17 residues.

This sequence joins TRBV15 and TRBJ2-7; TRBD1 aligns across 10 bases. CDR1 and CDR2 (germline): LNHNV, YYDKDF (reference sequence). CDR3 length: 15 residues. With V trimmed by 3 bases and J by 2 bases, 4 bases remained unmatched. DNA for the CDR3: TGTGCCACCAGCAGTACGACAGGGGGCCCCTACGAGCAGTACTTC. Its translation is CATSSTTGGPYEQYF.

The chain joins TRBV19 to TRBJ1-4, with D possibly being TRBD1 (6 bases). Germline assignment: CDR1 LNHDA and CDR2 SQIVND (reference sequence). V lost 5 bases and J lost 6, with 13 bases in between. The CDR3 totals 14 residues. CDR3 amino acids: CASSPDRSDEKLFF. In DNA, the CDR3 is TGTGCCAGTAGTCCCGACAGGAGTGATGAAAAACTGTTTTTT. The full variable domain, completed using reference TRBV19 and TRBJ1-4, is DGGITQSPKYLFRKEGQNVTLSCEQNLNHDAMYWYRQDPGQGLRLIYYSQIVNDFQKGDIAEGYSVSREKKESFPLTVTSAQKNPTAFYLCASSPDRSDEKLFFGSGTQLSVL.

At least ten counts were recorded for this clonotype. The chain recombines TRBV27 with TRBJ2-1; D uncertain. CDR1 and CDR2 from the germline V gene are MNHEY and SMNVEV (reference sequence). Trimming shortened V by 3 bases and J by 0 bases, and 9 bases separated the two germline ends. CDR3 length: 15 amino acids. CDR3: CASSFLLSSYNEQFF. The CDR3 region has the DNA TGTGCCAGCAGTTTTCTACTAAGCTCCTACAATGAGCAGTTCTTC.

This clonotype was seen only a few times. The chain has TRBV12-3 or TRBV12-4 and TRBJ2-7; 8 bases align to TRBD2. The ends lost 2 bases at V and 9 bases at J; junction bases unmatched: 6. This CDR3 comprises 13 residues. The CDR3 coding sequence is TGTGCCAGCAGTTTACTGGCGGGAGGTGCGCAGTACTTC. It translates to CASSLLAGGAQYF.

This clonotype has only a few counts. One base away lies a much larger clone, so this may be a sequencing read error. The chain recombines TRBV4-1 with TRBJ2-1, with 10 positions matching TRBD2. From germline, CDR1 is MGHRA and CDR2 YSYEKL. The CDR3 runs to 14 residues. This CDR3 is CASSQDGTSEQQSF. DNA for the CDR3: TGCGCCAGCAGCCAAGATGGGACTAGCGAACAGCAGTCCTTC.

On this clonotype itself: This may arise from a read error, as a much more abundant clone is one base away. The V and J genes are TRBV29-1 and TRBJ1-1, with D unclear. CDR1 is SQVTM and CDR2 is ANQGSEA in the germline V gene. V was pared by 6 bases and J by 2 bases, with 13 bases between. This CDR3 contains 13 residues. The CDR3 sequence: CSVAVAANTEAFF. The CDR3, as DNA: TGCAGCGTAGCCGTAGCGGCCAACACTGAAGCTTTCTTT. The whole variable domain, filled in from reference TRBV29-1 and TRBJ1-1, reads SAVISQKPSRDICQRGTSLTIQCQVDSQVTMMFWYRQQPGQSLTLIATANQGSEATYESGFVIDKFPISRPNLTFSTLTVSNMSPEDSSIYLCSVAVAANTEAFFGQGTRLTVV.

On this clonotype: A much larger clone lies one base from this, so it may be a read error. This rearrangement joins TRBV12-3 or TRBV12-4 to TRBJ2-7; D unclear. V lost 6 bases, J lost 5 bases, and 17 bases lay in between. The CDR3 runs 14 residues. The DNA for the CDR3 is TGTGCCAGCAGCCGCCCAGGTTCGACCCACGAGCAGTACTTC. Translated: CASSRPGSTHEQYF.

The rearrangement uses TRBV29-1 and TRBJ2-3; the match to TRBD2 covers 9 bases. With 6 bases clipped from V and 4 bases from J, the junction kept 8 bases outside the gene matches. Germline CDR1 and CDR2: SQVTM and ANQGSEA. The CDR3 sequence is 14 residues long. This chain's CDR3 is CSVISGSEADTQYF. The CDR3 DNA follows: TGCAGCGTCATTAGCGGGAGTGAGGCAGATACGCAGTATTTT.

CDR3 DNA: TGCAGCGTAACGACACCGTCTAGCTCCTACGAGCAGTACTTC. Its translation: CSVTTPSSSYEQYF. The V gene is TRBV29-1, the J gene TRBJ2-7; unclear D gene. The CDR3 has 14 residues. Trimming removed 6 bases at V and 0 bases at J, with 15 bases between. Germline-derived CDR1 and CDR2 are SQVTM and ANQGSEA.

This clonotype was picked up many times. This chain uses TRBV20-1 with TRBJ2-7; D gene uncertain. Deletions cut 3 bases from V and 2 bases from J, with 11 bases between. The CDR3 has 13 residues. From germline, CDR1 is DFQATT and CDR2 SNEGSKA (reference sequence). Here the CDR3 DNA reads TGCAGTGCTAGTGGCTACCGCACCTACGAGCAGTACTTC. It yields the protein CSASGYRTYEQYF.

This clonotype was recorded at least ten times. The J gene is TRBJ2-3, the V gene TRBV6-1; 9 bases map to TRBD2. The CDR3 totals 16 residues. Germline lookup yields CDR1 MNHNS and CDR2 SASEGT. The junction had 9 bases not matched to a gene; V was cut back by 6 bases and J by 2 bases. Here the CDR3 reads CASRATSGTHTDTQYF. CDR3 DNA: TGTGCCAGCAGGGCGACTAGCGGCACTCACACAGATACGCAGTATTTT.

As concerns this clonotype: Its ends do not fully match the called genes, so a read error is possible. This chain uses TRBV2 with TRBJ2-5, with 8 bases matching TRBD2. Germline V gene lookup returns CDR1 SNHLY and CDR2 FYNNEI. The length of the CDR3 is 15 residues. This chain's CDR3 is CASSKSSGFQGTRYF. Here the CDR3 DNA reads TGTGCCAGCAGTAAATCTAGCGGGTTTCAAGGGACCCGGTACTTC.

This clonotype was seen ten or more times. The rearrangement links TRBV7-2 to TRBJ1-5; perhaps TRBD1 as D (5 bases). V gave up 5 bases and J gave up 4 bases, with 9 bases separating them. Germline values: CDR1 SGHTA, CDR2 FQGNSA. The CDR3 length is 13 residues. CDR3 bases: TGTGCCAGCAGCCCTAGACAGAATCAGCCCCAGCATTTT. Translating it yields CASSPRQNQPQHF.

As for this clonotype: At one end, the junction sequence differs from germline, possibly due to a read error. The rearrangement joins TRBV4-1 to TRBJ1-5; 10 bases align to TRBD1. Per the germline V gene, CDR1 is MGHRA and CDR2 is YSYEKL. The CDR3 is made up of 17 amino acids. CDR3 region: CASSPQVRDRGNQPEHF. Here the CDR3 DNA reads TGCGCCAGCAGTCCTCAAGTCCGGGACAGGGGAAATCAGCCCGAGCATTTT.